These 28 T cell receptor beta chains were sequenced from one sample in a study of blood T cell repertoires in COVID-19. Method: immunoSEQ multiplex PCR; TCRdb's copy keeps in-frame clones and lacks some. The repertoire includes over 150,000 clones, around 83% of them detected once, and roughly 6.2% sits in the top ten. The specimen sequenced was PBMCs or T cells enriched from blood (not recorded which). These receptor sequences come from a middle-aged man who had recovered from COVID-19.

The chain combines TRBV5-1 with TRBJ2-3; 9 bases agree with TRBD2. This CDR3 contains 16 residues. Germline V lookup: CDR1 SGHRS, CDR2 YFSETQ. Germline trimming cut 2 bases from V and 0 bases from J; bases unmatched to any gene: 4. The CDR3 loop reads CASSLLAGASTDTQYF. The CDR3 nucleotides read TGCGCCAGCAGCTTACTAGCGGGCGCTAGCACAGATACGCAGTATTTT.

The chain employs TRBV7-6 and TRBJ2-1, with D possibly matching TRBD2 (6 bases). Germline-derived CDR1 and CDR2 are SGHVS and FNYEAQ. V lost 2 bases, J lost 9 bases, and 11 bases lay in between. The CDR3 is made up of 13 amino acids. The CDR3 DNA reads as TGTGCCAGCAGCTTACTTAGCGGTGGTGAGCAGTTCTTC. It codes for CASSLLSGGEQFF.

This sequence joins TRBV27 and TRBJ2-5; tentatively, D is TRBD2 (5 bases). The V end lost 3 bases, the J end lost 4 bases, and 12 bases lay between the germline ends. This CDR3 spans 14 amino acids. Germline V lookup: CDR1 MNHEY, CDR2 SMNVEV (reference sequence). The CDR3 loop is CASSFWGVGETQYF. CDR3 sequence (DNA): TGTGCCAGCAGTTTTTGGGGAGTAGGAGAGACCCAGTACTTC.

The chain couples TRBV25-1 to TRBJ1-5; TRBD1 matches 7 bases. The CDR3 sequence is 14 residues long. J was trimmed by 2 bases and V by 6 bases; bases with no gene match: 4. Germline values: CDR1 MGHDK, CDR2 SYGVNS. Here the CDR3 reads CASSLGQGNQPQHF. The CDR3 DNA reads TGTGCCAGCAGCCTCGGACAGGGCAATCAGCCCCAGCATTTT.

The rearrangement links TRBV4-1 to TRBJ1-1; 7 nucleotides agree with TRBD1. CDR1 is MGHRA, CDR2 YSYEKL, per germline. The CDR3 is made up of 14 amino acids. V lost 0 bases to trimming and J lost 6 bases; unmatched junction nucleotides: 4. DNA for the CDR3: TGCGCCAGCAGCCAAGAATGGGGACAGCCTGAAGCTTTCTTT. It yields the protein CASSQEWGQPEAFF.

The genes are TRBV7-6 and TRBJ2-1; D not resolved. Trimming shortened V by 2 bases and J by 8 bases, and 13 bases separated the two germline ends. Germline V lookup: CDR1 SGHVS, CDR2 FNYEAQ. CDR3 length equals 14 residues. The CDR3 nucleotides are TGTGCCAGCAGCTTATATGAGGCAGCAGATGAGCAGTTCTTC. Residues: CASSLYEAADEQFF.

The CDR3 region has the DNA TGTGCCAGCAGCTTTTACAGAGCCGCTAGCACAGATACGCAGTATTTT. Translated: CASSFYRAASTDTQYF. The V call is TRBV11-3, the J call TRBJ2-3, with D uncertain. The CDR3 has 16 residues. Trimming stripped 3 bases from V and 0 bases from J, with 13 bases between. Germline V CDR1 and CDR2: SGHNT, YENEEA. The variable domain in full, with the rest retrieved from reference TRBV11-3 and TRBJ2-3, is EAGVVQSPRYKIIEKKQPVAFWCNPISGHNTLYWYLQNLGQGPELLIRYENEEAVDDSQLPKDRFSAERLKGVDSTLKIQPAELGDSAVYLCASSFYRAASTDTQYFGPGTRLTVL.

The chain has TRBV2 and TRBJ1-1, with D uncertain. This CDR3 is 14 amino acids long. V shed 5 bases and J shed 9 bases, with 19 bases lying between them. The germline V gene has CDR1 SNHLY and CDR2 FYNNEI. The CDR3 nucleotides read TGTGCCAGCAGTCCTCGGACGCGGGATTTGAAAGCTTTCTTT. It is translated as CASSPRTRDLKAFF.

Only one count was recorded for this clone. The chain recombines TRBV5-1 with TRBJ2-5; 9 bases match TRBD1. The ends lost 0 bases at V and 2 bases at J; junction bases unmatched: 5. Germline V lookup: CDR1 SGHRS, CDR2 YFSETQ. This CDR3 has 16 amino acids. The CDR3 protein is CASSLAGQGGQETQYF. CDR3 sequence (DNA): TGCGCCAGCAGCTTGGCGGGACAGGGAGGGCAAGAGACCCAGTACTTC.

The genes are TRBV6-5 and TRBJ2-3; D call uncertain. V lost 0 bases and J 6 bases, leaving 16 bases between the germline ends. The CDR3 has 16 residues. CDR1 is MNHEY, CDR2 SVGAGI, per germline. In nucleotides, the CDR3 is TGTGCCAGCAGTTACTCCGGCAGGTTGGCGTTTGATACGCAGTATTTT. Protein product: CASSYSGRLAFDTQYF.

This clone was picked up one time. V is TRBV9 and J is TRBJ2-3; 8 positions match TRBD2. There are 13 residues in the CDR3. V lost 3 bases to trimming and J lost 6 bases; unmatched junction nucleotides: 3. CDR1 and CDR2 from the germline V gene are SGDLS and YYNGEE. CDR3 bases: TGTGCCAGCAGCGCACTAGCGGAGGATACGCAGTATTTT. As protein: CASSALAEDTQYF.

V is TRBV29-1 and J is TRBJ2-7; 7 bases line up with TRBD1. Looked up from germline, CDR1 is SQVTM and CDR2 is ANQGSEA. This CDR3 has 14 amino acids. DNA for the CDR3: TGCAGGCCGATACCGGACAGGCAATACTACGAGCAGTACTTC. Its translation is CRPIPDRQYYEQYF.

This clone appeared once. The gene calls are TRBV27 and TRBJ1-5, with a tentative D call TRBD1 (6 bases). The CDR3 spans 13 residues. V dropped 5 bases and J dropped 2 bases, with 7 bases sitting between them. Germline assignment: CDR1 MNHEY and CDR2 SMNVEV (reference sequence). The CDR3 sequence: CASSAGGNQPQHF. The CDR3 nucleotides read TGTGCCAGCAGTGCAGGGGGCAATCAGCCCCAGCATTTT.

V usage is TRBV19 and J usage is TRBJ1-2; D is uncertain. The CDR3 sequence is 12 residues long. V lost 5 bases and J lost 8, with 12 bases in between. Germline CDR1 reads LNHDA; CDR2 reads SQIVND (reference sequence). DNA for the CDR3: TGTGCCAGTAGTGTTTTCGAGGAAGGCTACACCTTC. Its protein product is CASSVFEEGYTF. The variable domain in full, completed from reference TRBV19 and TRBJ1-2, reads DGGITQSPKYLFRKEGQNVTLSCEQNLNHDAMYWYRQDPGQGLRLIYYSQIVNDFQKGDIAEGYSVSREKKESFPLTVTSAQKNPTAFYLCASSVFEEGYTFGSGTRLTVV.

The rearrangement uses TRBV4-1 and TRBJ2-7, with TRBD2 matching over 8 bases. The germline CDR1 and CDR2 sequences are MGHRA and YSYEKL. Losses at the gene ends were 3 bases for V and 2 bases for J; bases not matched to a gene: 9. CDR3 length equals 16 residues. The CDR3 nucleotides are TGCGCCAGCAGCCAGACCGTGACTAGCGCGACCTACGAGCAGTACTTC. This sequence encodes CASSQTVTSATYEQYF.

The chain recombines TRBV7-9 with TRBJ1-2; 7 nucleotides line up with TRBD1. Germline values: CDR1 SEHNR, CDR2 FQNEAQ (reference sequence). The V and J ends lost 5 bases and 4 bases, in that order; junction bases with no gene match: 10. The CDR3 covers 15 residues. CDR3 DNA sequence: TGTGCCAGCAGCCATGGGACAGCGGCAATCTATGGCTACACCTTC. It yields the protein CASSHGTAAIYGYTF.

The gene calls are TRBV7-2 and TRBJ1-5; a weak D match, TRBD1 (6 bases). Germline values: CDR1 SGHTA, CDR2 FQGNSA. This CDR3 region has 16 residues. The V end lost 0 bases, the J end lost 1 base, and 10 bases lay between the germline ends. CDR3 in DNA: TGTGCCAGCAGCTTAGCGGGGGGGGGCAGCAATCAGCCCCAGCATTTT. Its protein product is CASSLAGGGSNQPQHF.

The V call is TRBV5-4, the J call TRBJ2-7; TRBD1 agrees at 8 bases. This CDR3 spans 12 amino acids. The germline gives CDR1 SGHNT, CDR2 YYREEE (reference sequence). V shed 4 bases, J shed 5 bases, and the junction held 2 bases outside the gene matches. CDR3 sequence: CASSPQGDEQYF. CDR3 in DNA: TGTGCCAGCAGCCCACAGGGGGACGAGCAGTACTTC.

The CDR3 DNA reads TGTGCCACCAGGGACTCTGGGAACACTGAAGCTTTCTTT. Protein product: CATRDSGNTEAFF. The chain carries TRBV7-9 and TRBJ1-1, with D possibly being TRBD1 (5 bases). The CDR3 extends over 13 amino acids. CDR1 and CDR2 from the germline V gene are SEHNR and FQNEAQ (reference sequence). Between the trimmed V and J ends, which lost 10 bases and 1 base, there was a span of 13 bases.

The chain combines TRBV5-1 with TRBJ1-4; D is undetermined. Trimming removed 7 bases at V and 8 bases at J, with 15 bases between. This CDR3 contains 13 residues. The germline V gene encodes CDR1 SGHRS and CDR2 YFSETQ. The CDR3, as DNA: TGCGCCAGCGCCACCGGGGTTACGGAAAAACTGTTTTTT. Encoded protein: CASATGVTEKLFF.

The V and J genes are TRBV2 and TRBJ2-7, with D perhaps TRBD2 (5 bases). V lost 8 bases, J lost 3 bases, and 11 bases lay in between. The CDR3 contains 12 residues. CDR1 and CDR2 (germline): SNHLY, FYNNEI. The CDR3 nucleotides are TGTGCCAGCTCGGAGGTAGACTACGAGCAGTACTTC. Its translation: CASSEVDYEQYF.

This rearrangement joins TRBV28 to TRBJ1-2; no firm D call. Germline lookup yields CDR1 MDHEN and CDR2 SYDVKM. CDR3 length: 13 amino acids. V lost 11 bases, J lost 4 bases, and 17 bases lay in between. Here the CDR3 reads CAAIGGLSYGYTF. The CDR3 DNA is TGTGCCGCTATTGGCGGCCTCTCCTATGGCTACACCTTC.

The chain has TRBV5-1 and TRBJ2-5; no reliable D call. V lost 4 bases and J lost 1, with 8 bases in between. Germline lookup yields CDR1 SGHRS and CDR2 YFSETQ. CDR3 length equals 13 residues. CDR3 residues: CASSPGGQETQYF. CDR3 DNA sequence: TGCGCCAGCAGCCCCGGCGGCCAAGAGACCCAGTACTTC.

The CDR3 bases are TGTGCCAGCAGCGAGGAACCCTGGGACAACTGGGTATCACCCCTCCACTTT. Encoded protein: CASSEEPWDNWVSPLHF. This sequence joins TRBV9 and TRBJ1-6; a possible D gene is TRBD1 (6 bases). The germline gives CDR1 SGDLS, CDR2 YYNGEE. The CDR3 is made up of 17 amino acids. Trimming shortened V by 3 bases and J by 10 bases, and 23 bases separated the two germline ends.

The V call is TRBV12-3 or TRBV12-4, the J call TRBJ2-5, with 8 bases aligning to TRBD1. The V gene end was trimmed by 4 bases and the J gene end by 9 bases; junction bases not matched to a gene: 4. There are 12 residues in the CDR3. The CDR3 nucleotides read TGTGCCAGCAGTTCGGTGACAGGGGCCCAGTACTTC. This codes for CASSSVTGAQYF.

This chain joins TRBV3-1 (or the pseudogene TRBV3-2) and TRBJ2-5; 8 positions match TRBD2. This CDR3 contains 16 residues. Germline V gene data show CDR1 as LGHDT and CDR2 as YNNKEL (reference sequence). The V gene end was trimmed by 4 bases and the J gene end by 4 bases; junction bases not matched to a gene: 11. This CDR3 reads CASSRRTGLGPETQYF. For the CDR3, the DNA is TGTGCCAGCAGCCGTAGGACGGGACTAGGCCCAGAGACCCAGTACTTC.

V and J are TRBV3-1 (or the pseudogene TRBV3-2) and TRBJ1-2; no firm D call. CDR1 and CDR2 from the germline V gene are LGHDT and YNNKEL (reference sequence). This CDR3 is 15 amino acids long. The V end lost 0 bases, the J end lost 2 bases, and 10 bases lay between the germline ends. The CDR3 region has the DNA TGTGCCAGCAGCCAAGATCTGGGAGACAACTATGGCTACACCTTC. Its translation is CASSQDLGDNYGYTF.

The chain carries TRBV21-1 and TRBJ2-5; the table's D gene call, TRBD2, was not cross checked with the DNA. TRBV21-1 is shown as a pseudogene. The length of the CDR3 is 9 residues. The CDR3 DNA follows: TGTGCCACTCCCCCGGCCCAGTACTTC. Its protein product is CATPPAQYF.